One and the same sample provided the 23 T cell receptor beta chains below, sequenced in a study of shared clonotypes between healthy human individuals. The assay was immunoSEQ multiplex PCR, and TCRdb's table has in-frame clones only and misses some. The sample has 450,000 to 500,000 clones, 65% to 85% seen once. The source material was PBMCs. The receptors shown here come from a woman aged 40 to 50 in good health. Some clones in this sample may be carry-over from other donors' samples.

The chain has TRBV4-1 and TRBJ2-1; the D gene is possibly TRBD1 (7 bases). Germline-derived CDR1 and CDR2 are MGHRA and YSYEKL. V was shortened by 3 bases and J by 9 bases, with 12 bases between the two germline ends. This CDR3 contains 13 residues. CDR3 region: CASSHQGGGEQFF. CDR3 sequence (DNA): TGCGCCAGCAGCCATCAGGGGGGTGGTGAGCAGTTCTTC.

As regards this clone: A read error may account for a junction end that differs from germline. The gene calls are TRBV5-6 and TRBJ2-7; 11 nucleotides line up with TRBD1. Germline V gene sequence: CDR1 SGHDT, CDR2 YYEEEE. The CDR3 has 17 amino acids. The CDR3, as DNA: TGTGCTAGCAGCTCGGTGTCCGGGACAGGGGGATCCTACGAGCAGTACTTC. Translated: CASSSVSGTGGSYEQYF.

As concerns this clone: A read error is likely here: a far larger clone is one base away. V is TRBV28 and J is TRBJ1-4; D is possibly TRBD1 (5 bases). The germline V gene has CDR1 MDHEN and CDR2 SYDVKM. The CDR3 extends over 14 amino acids. Here the CDR3 reads CASSLGAGTQKLSF. DNA of the CDR3: TGTGCCAGCAGTTTAGGGGCAGGGACCCAAAAACTGTCTTTT.

This clone appeared once. The chain carries TRBV4-2 and TRBJ2-3; the D gene is possibly TRBD1 (6 bases). Germline assignment: CDR1 LGHNA and CDR2 YNFKEQ. V was clipped by 4 bases and J by 4 bases, with 12 bases between them. CDR3 size: 14 residues. The DNA for the CDR3 is TGTGCCAGCAGCCCGAGGACAGATTCAGATACGCAGTATTTT. Translation gives CASSPRTDSDTQYF.

Points on this clone: A far larger clone is only one base removed, so a read error is likely. Distinct nucleotide sequences in the sample also encode this CDR3. CDR3 DNA: TGTGCCAGCAGCTACCCGGACCGGGGCTACACCTTC. It is translated as CASSYPDRGYTF. The chain uses TRBV6-6 and TRBJ1-2; no clear D gene. The CDR3 consists of 12 residues. CDR1 and CDR2 (germline): MNHNY, SVGAGI (reference sequence). Trimming took 6 bases from V and 8 from J, leaving 13 bases between them.

This chain uses TRBV28 with TRBJ2-7, with 10 bases matching TRBD1. This CDR3 spans 14 amino acids. The trim removed 7 bases at V and 4 bases at J, leaving 7 bases unmatched. In germline, CDR1 is MDHEN, CDR2 SYDVKM. The CDR3 protein is CASNTGTGVYEQYF. Written as DNA, the CDR3 is TGTGCCAGCAACACCGGGACAGGGGTTTACGAGCAGTACTTC.

The chain recombines TRBV25-1 with TRBJ2-3; TRBD1 matches at 7 bases. The CDR3 runs 16 residues. V was pared by 2 bases and J by 2 bases, with 7 bases of the junction left unmatched. Germline CDR1 is MGHDK and CDR2 is SYGVNS. The CDR3 reads CASSEVRGGPTDTQYF. The CDR3 DNA is TGTGCCAGCAGTGAAGTACGAGGGGGCCCCACAGATACGCAGTATTTT.

On this clone: A read error may account for a junction end that differs from germline. The genes are TRBV7-7 and TRBJ2-5, with D maybe TRBD1 (5 bases). Germline values: CDR1 SSHAT, CDR2 FNYEAQ (reference sequence). CDR3 length: 13 residues. The CDR3 DNA follows: TGTGCTAGCAGCTTCGACAGACAAGAGACCCAGTACTTC. It yields the protein CASSFDRQETQYF.

This clone was seen only once. A far larger clone is just one base off, so this is likely a read error. V usage is TRBV2 and J usage is TRBJ1-2; a weak D match, TRBD1 (5 bases). CDR1 and CDR2 (germline): SNHLY, FYNNEI. CDR3 length: 13 residues. The chain's CDR3 is CASRVQVNCGYTF. For the CDR3, the DNA is TGTGCCAGCAGGGTACAGGTAAACTGTGGCTACACCTTC.

This clone was recorded only once. The rearrangement links TRBV2 to TRBJ2-2; TRBD2 agrees at 9 bases. The CDR3 totals 13 residues. J lost 6 bases, V lost 7 bases, and 3 bases had no gene match. Germline CDR1 SNHLY, CDR2 FYNNEI. The CDR3 DNA sequence: TGTGCCAGCAAGACTAGCGGTCCCGGGGAGCTGTTTTTT. Translated: CASKTSGPGELFF.

The chain has TRBV29-1 and TRBJ1-2, with 10 bases matching TRBD1. The V gene's germline CDR1 is SQVTM and CDR2 ANQGSEA. The V segment lost 3 bases and the J segment 8 bases; nucleotides outside the gene matches: 9. This CDR3 region has 14 residues. CDR3 nucleotide sequence: TGCAGCGTTGATGGAACGAGGACAGGGGGAGGCTACACCTTC. Translated: CSVDGTRTGGGYTF.

The gene calls are TRBV7-9 and TRBJ1-1, with D unclear. This CDR3 region has 12 residues. CDR1 and CDR2 (germline): SEHNR, FQNEAQ (reference sequence). Trimming took off 1 base at V and 10 bases at J, with 10 bases between the two ends. The CDR3 here is CASSLELAGAFF. The CDR3, as DNA: TGTGCCAGCAGCTTAGAATTGGCGGGAGCTTTCTTT.

The rearrangement uses TRBV12-2 and TRBJ2-1; the D call of TRBD2 is as the table states it, not checked on the DNA. TRBV12-2 is a pseudogene segment. The CDR3 sequence is 17 residues long. The CDR3: CASRSPWASPCLNEQFF. The CDR3 DNA sequence: TGTGCAAGTCGCTCCCCTTGGGCTAGCCCTTGTCTTAATGAGCAGTTCTTC.

This clone was picked up many times. Other DNA sequences in the sample encode the same CDR3. The chain employs TRBV28 and TRBJ2-6, with TRBD1 as a possible D gene (5 bases). Trimming took 11 bases from V and 1 from J, leaving 12 bases between them. Per the germline V gene, CDR1 is MDHEN and CDR2 is SYDVKM. This CDR3 comprises 14 residues. CDR3 sequence (DNA): TGTGCCGTACAGGAGACTTCTGGGGCCAACGTCCTGACTTTC. Translation: CAVQETSGANVLTF.

Concerning this clone itself: With a much larger clone just one base away, this may be a read error. This rearrangement joins TRBV14 to TRBJ2-7; 8 nucleotides match TRBD2. Per germline, CDR1 SGHDN and CDR2 FVKESK. The CDR3 runs to 20 residues. The CDR3 nucleotides are TGTGCCAGCAGCCAAGGCTTAGGGTCCGGGCTAGCGGGTTACTCCTACGAGCGGTACTTC. Residues: CASSQGLGSGLAGYSYERYF.

The V gene is TRBV30, the J gene TRBJ1-1; D is undetermined. This CDR3 has 14 amino acids. From germline, CDR1 is GTSNPN and CDR2 SVGIG (reference sequence). V was pared by 2 bases and J by 4 bases, with 14 bases between. For the CDR3, the DNA is TGTGCCTGGAGTCTAAGGTGGGTTCGCACTGAAGCTTTCTTT. This translates into CAWSLRWVRTEAFF.

The rearrangement uses TRBV6-6 and TRBJ1-3, with no clear D. With 6 bases removed from V and 2 bases from J, the gap between germline ends came to 14 bases. The CDR3 is 15 amino acids. Germline loops: CDR1 MNHNY, CDR2 SVGAGI (reference sequence). CDR3 coding DNA: TGTGCCAGCAGAGAACCCGCAGTGACTGGAAACACCATATATTTT. It codes for CASREPAVTGNTIYF.

This chain uses TRBV28 with TRBJ2-2, with a weak D call TRBD2 (5 bases). The germline V and J ends were trimmed by 6 bases and 4 bases, with 18 bases remaining between them. This CDR3 spans 16 amino acids. Per the germline V gene, CDR1 is MDHEN and CDR2 is SYDVKM. CDR3: CASRASLGRGTGELFF. Here the CDR3 DNA reads TGTGCCAGCAGGGCCTCCCTGGGCCGGGGCACCGGGGAGCTGTTTTTT.

The CDR3 reads CASRPSGSYEQYF. The CDR3 DNA sequence: TGTGCCAGCCGGCCTAGCGGATCCTACGAGCAGTACTTC. This chain connects TRBV2 to TRBJ2-7; 7 nucleotides align to TRBD2. V lost 8 bases to trimming and J lost 1 base; unmatched junction nucleotides: 5. The CDR3 has 13 amino acids. Germline V gene sequence: CDR1 SNHLY, CDR2 FYNNEI.

This chain connects TRBV5-1 to TRBJ2-5, with D possibly matching TRBD2 (6 bases). Germline assignment: CDR1 SGHRS and CDR2 YFSETQ. The CDR3 spans 13 residues. V gave up 3 bases and J gave up 1 base, with 7 bases separating them. The CDR3 region has the DNA TGCGCCAGCAGCTCGGAGGGCCAAGAGACCCAGTACTTC. This codes for CASSSEGQETQYF. The variable domain in full, completed from reference TRBV5-1 and TRBJ2-5, reads KAGVTQTPRYLIKTRGQQVTLSCSPISGHRSVSWYQQTPGQGLQFLFEYFSETQRNKGNFPGRFSGRQFSNSRSEMNVSTLELGDSALYLCASSSEGQETQYFGPGTRLLVL.

The chain couples TRBV6-1 to TRBJ1-5; no clear D gene. CDR3 length: 13 amino acids. The germline V gene encodes CDR1 MNHNS and CDR2 SASEGT. The V end was cut by 8 bases, the J end by 5 bases, with 13 bases between. The CDR3 bases are TGTGCCAGCGCAGGTAGGGTTGATCAGCCCCAGCATTTT. Translating it yields CASAGRVDQPQHF.

This clone was observed many times. J is TRBJ1-3 and V is TRBV15; TRBD1 matches 8 bases. The CDR3 covers 16 residues. V gave up 8 bases and J gave up 3 bases; unmatched junction bases: 12. Looked up from germline, CDR1 is LNHNV and CDR2 is YYDKDF (reference sequence). The CDR3 is CATGKDRATLGNTIYF. CDR3 coding DNA: TGTGCCACCGGGAAGGACAGGGCTACTCTTGGAAACACCATATATTTT. The entire variable domain, with the rest obtained from reference TRBV15 and TRBJ1-3, is as follows: DAMVIQNPRYQVTQFGKPVTLSCSQTLNHNVMYWYQQKSSQAPKLLFHYYDKDFNNEADTPDNFQSRRPNTSFCFLDIRSPGLGDTAMYLCATGKDRATLGNTIYFGEGSWLTVV.

This rearrangement joins TRBV30 to TRBJ1-4; D unresolved. Germline V CDR1 and CDR2: GTSNPN, SVGIG (reference sequence). The length of the CDR3 is 14 residues. Trimming stripped 1 base from V and 6 bases from J, with 12 bases between. The CDR3: CAWSEVVVDEKLFF. The CDR3 coding sequence is TGTGCCTGGAGTGAGGTGGTGGTGGATGAAAAACTGTTTTTT.